The sequence of this T cell receptor beta chain was determined in a study of control samples from healthy donors and cancer patients. Assay used: immunoSEQ multiplex PCR; TCRdb lists only in-frame clones, some missing. The sample lists under 450,000 clones; 75% to 95% were seen once. Germline V gene data show CDR1 as MNHEY and CDR2 as SVGEGT. Trimming cost V 2 bases and J 1 base, with 15 bases left between them. The CDR3 is 17 residues long. This clonotype originated in a man aged 35 to 55 with head and neck cancer. The rearrangement links TRBV6-2 or TRBV6-3 to TRBJ1-5; D is possibly TRBD1 (6 bases). Sequences were obtained from PBMCs. CDR3 nucleotides: TGTGCCAGCAGTTACCTCGTGGCAGGGGTGAGCAATCAGCCCCAGCATTTT. Translated: CASSYLVAGVSNQPQHF.